The clone carrying this T cell receptor (beta chain) occurred a few times. These data are taken from a study of blood T cells in healthy people across ages. PCR was performed a second time for about 7 to 11 cycles using a sample-barcoded 5' primer and a J-beta primer mix. TCRdb independently ran MiXCR on the 5' RACE reads; one entry per CDR3 protein. The sample carries 1.5 million to 2 million distinct CDR3 sequences, about 35% recorded once. CDR1 and CDR2 (germline): DFQATT, SNEGSKA (reference sequence). The CDR3 runs to 14 residues. The V end was cut by 6 bases, the J end by 1 base, with 14 bases between.

Sequenced input: blood. The chain combines TRBV20-1 with TRBJ2-3; D remains ambiguous. The receptor's source is a woman younger than 45 in good health. DNA of the CDR3: TGCAGTGCCGGCAGAGAACGGGGCACAGATACGCAGTATTTT. This translates into CSAGRERGTDTQYF.